The present T cell receptor beta chain was sequenced within a study of blood T cell repertoires in COVID-19. The cohort comprised adults aged roughly 18 to 90 years residing in 20 to 30 US areas. Categorization into cohorts depended on clinical history that participants reported. The CDR3 spans 14 residues. Between the trimmed V and J ends, which lost 0 bases and 4 bases, there was a span of 10 bases. Germline V gives CDR1 SGHDT, CDR2 YYEEEE. This table comes from immunoSEQ multiplex PCR, and its TCRdb copy is limited to in-frame clones, with some not included. The sample consists of about 240,000 clones, around 85% of them appearing once.

Sequences were obtained from PBMCs or T cells enriched from blood (not recorded which). The chain links TRBV5-6 to TRBJ1-2; unclear D gene. This TCR was recovered from a woman in her thirties or forties with acute COVID-19. The CDR3 spells CASSLEHRTYGYTF. Written as DNA, the CDR3 is TGTGCCAGCAGCTTGGAACACCGAACCTATGGCTACACCTTC.